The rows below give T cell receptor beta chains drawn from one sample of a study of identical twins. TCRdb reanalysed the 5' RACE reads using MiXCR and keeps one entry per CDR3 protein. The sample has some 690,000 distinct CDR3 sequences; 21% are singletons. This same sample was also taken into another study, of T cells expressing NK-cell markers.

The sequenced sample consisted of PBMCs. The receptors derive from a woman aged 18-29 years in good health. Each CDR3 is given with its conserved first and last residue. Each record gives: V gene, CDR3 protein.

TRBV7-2,CASSLPGQGYEQYF
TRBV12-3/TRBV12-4,CASRVTHGYTF
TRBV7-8,CASSLRTAPQYF
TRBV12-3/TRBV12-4,CASTWGYTQYF
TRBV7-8,CASRNTGRTYEQYF
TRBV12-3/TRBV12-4,CASSFALYGEQYF
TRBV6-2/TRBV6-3,CASMSGANVLTF
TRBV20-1,CSASRQGWTGELFF
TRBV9,CASSVAPGQGALAKNIQYF
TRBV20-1,CSALTGSGSGANVLTF
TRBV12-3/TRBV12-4,CASSYSGDSNQPQHF
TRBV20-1,CSGPTGSKNTEAFF
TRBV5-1,CASSSYTGELFF
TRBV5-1,CASSQPTDHRVGEQFF
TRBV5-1,CASKGEGYGYTF
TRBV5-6,CASSFSAYPTYEQYF
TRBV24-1,CATSDKDRRQKTQYF